Below, one T cell receptor beta chain is given with its context. This entry comes from a study of T cells after somatic rescue of genetic block. The data were produced by immunoSEQ multiplex PCR, yet TCRdb's version contains in-frame clones alone and is incomplete. The repertoire holds roughly 92,000 clones, 75% to 90% seen once, with roughly 1.7% in the top ten. This CDR3 is 17 amino acids long. Per germline, CDR1 MDHEN and CDR2 SYDVKM. Trimming removed 1 base from V and 10 bases from J, with 25 bases in between. Material for sequencing was peripheral blood mononuclear cells (PBMCs). The chain uses TRBV28 and TRBJ1-2; D is perhaps TRBD1 (6 bases). The clonotype originates from a woman aged 18-29 years. The CDR3 spells CASSLSVYGGGKGLYTF. CDR3 DNA sequence: TGTGCCAGCAGTTTATCTGTCTACGGAGGGGGGAAAGGGCTCTACACCTTC.